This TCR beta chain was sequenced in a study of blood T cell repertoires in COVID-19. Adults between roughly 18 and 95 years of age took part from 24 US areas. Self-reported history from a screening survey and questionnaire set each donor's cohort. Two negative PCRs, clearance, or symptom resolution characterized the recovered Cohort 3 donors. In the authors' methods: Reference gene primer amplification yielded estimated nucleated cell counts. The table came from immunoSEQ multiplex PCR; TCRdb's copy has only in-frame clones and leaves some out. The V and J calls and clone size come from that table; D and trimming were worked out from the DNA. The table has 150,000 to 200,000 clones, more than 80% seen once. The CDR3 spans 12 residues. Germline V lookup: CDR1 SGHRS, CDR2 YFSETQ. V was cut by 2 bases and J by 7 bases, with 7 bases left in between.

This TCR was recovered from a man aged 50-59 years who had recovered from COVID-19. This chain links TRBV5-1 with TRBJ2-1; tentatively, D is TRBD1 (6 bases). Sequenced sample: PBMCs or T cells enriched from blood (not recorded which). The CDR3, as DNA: TGCGCCAGCAGCTTAGGGGGAAATGAGCAGTTCTTC. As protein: CASSLGGNEQFF.